These T cell receptor beta chains were read from a single sample in a study of blood T cell repertoires in COVID-19. Sequencing used immunoSEQ multiplex PCR; TCRdb keeps in-frame clones, though not all of them. The sample consists of 150,000 or so clones, about 85% of them appearing once. Sequencing used PBMCs or T cells enriched from blood (not recorded which). The source of these receptors is a woman in her thirties or forties who had been exposed to COVID-19. Each CDR3 is given with its conserved first and last residue. D genes are given only for firm matches. Clone size, where shown, is once, few, many, or a class for clones that have expanded.

>TRBV5-1|once|TRBJ2-5|.
TGCGCCAGCAGCTTGAGGAACGGGGAAGAAGAGACCCAGTACTTC
CASSLRNGEEETQYF
>TRBV5-1|.|TRBJ2-2|.
TGCGCCAGCAGCTTGCAGGGGAAGGACACCGGGGAGCTGTTTTTT
CASSLQGKDTGELFF
>TRBV7-9|few|TRBJ2-3|.
TGTGCCAGCAGCGCTTTCCAGGGCACAGATACGCAGTATTTT
CASSAFQGTDTQYF
>TRBV21-1|.|TRBJ2-7|.
TGTGCCAGCAGCAAAGAGGTGCGGGAGAGCTACGAGCAGTACTTC
CASSKEVRESYEQYF
>TRBV9|.|TRBJ2-3|.
TGTGCCAGCAGCCGGGATGGGAGTACAGATACGCAGTATTTT
CASSRDGSTDTQYF
>TRBV12-3/TRBV12-4|.|TRBJ1-1|.
TGTGCCAGCAGCCCACAGGGATATGAAGCTTTCTTT
CASSPQGYEAFF
>TRBV29-1|.|TRBJ1-4|TRBD1
TGCAGCGTGACGGGGACAGGGCCCGAAAAACTGTTTTTT
CSVTGTGPEKLFF
>TRBV6-2/TRBV6-3|once|TRBJ1-2|.
TGTGCCAGCAGTTACACACCGAGGTCTAACTATGGCTACACCTTC
CASSYTPRSNYGYTF
>TRBV11-2|.|TRBJ2-1|TRBD2
TGTGCCAGCAGTCGACTAGCGGACTACAATGAGCAGTTCTTC
CASSRLADYNEQFF
>TRBV5-1|.|TRBJ2-2|.
TGCGCCAGCAGCTTGGAACTGTTGGACACCGGGGAGCTGTTTTTT
CASSLELLDTGELFF
>TRBV19|.|TRBJ2-7|TRBD1
TGTGCCAGTAGTAATATGGGACAGCTCTCCTACGAGCAGTACTTC
CASSNMGQLSYEQYF
>TRBV27|.|TRBJ2-2|.
TGTGCCAGCAGTTCTAAGGGGACACTAGCGCCGAACACCGGGGAGCTGTTTTTT
CASSSKGTLAPNTGELFF
>TRBV7-9|.|TRBJ1-1|.
TGTGCCAGCAGCCGGGAGGGTATGAACACTGAAGCTTTCTTT
CASSREGMNTEAFF
>TRBV28|.|TRBJ2-7|.
TGTGCCACCAGGGGGGCGGGTGGCAGGTTGGAGCAGTACTTC
CATRGAGGRLEQYF
>TRBV2|.|TRBJ1-2|.
TGTGCCAGCAGTGAAGCGTCTTCGTTCAGGTTCACCTATGGCTACACCTTC
CASSEASSFRFTYGYTF
>TRBV9|.|TRBJ1-2|.
TGTGCCAGCAGCGCGCCTAATAACTATGGCTACACCTTC
CASSAPNNYGYTF
>TRBV19|once|TRBJ1-4|TRBD1
TGTGCCAGTGTACAGGGGACTAATGAAAAACTGTTTTTT
CASVQGTNEKLFF
>TRBV6-5|.|TRBJ2-7|.
TGTGCCAGCAGTTCTCTAGCCTACGAGCAGTACTTC
CASSSLAYEQYF
>TRBV10-3|.|TRBJ1-1|.
TGTGCCATCAGTGAGACAGGGTGGGCTTTCTTT
CAISETGWAFF
>TRBV21-1|.|TRBJ2-1|.
TGTGCCAGCCACAGCATGGGAGAGCTGAAAACTTGGGATGAGCAGTTCTTC
CASHSMGELKTWDEQFF
>TRBV4-2|.|TRBJ2-7|TRBD2
TGTGCCAGCAGCCGGGGGGGGAGCTCCTACGAGCAGTACTTC
CASSRGGSSYEQYF
>TRBV11-3|few|TRBJ1-1|TRBD1
TGTGCCAGCAGCTTTACACAGGGGACTGAAGCTTTCTTT
CASSFTQGTEAFF
>TRBV4-2|once|TRBJ2-3|TRBD2
TGTGCCAGCAGCCAGGACGGGGGGGGGAGCACAGATACGCAGTATTTT
CASSQDGGGSTDTQYF
>TRBV29-1|once|TRBJ1-2|.
TGCAGCGTTAACCAGGGTTCCGTATCGGGCTACACCTTC
CSVNQGSVSGYTF
>TRBV6-5|.|TRBJ2-1|TRBD1
TGTGCCAGCAGATTAGGGGGCGATGAGCAGTTCTTC
CASRLGGDEQFF
>TRBV7-2|.|TRBJ1-1|.
TGTGCCAGCAGCTTATCACCGGGACAACGTCTATCTAGAGAAGCTTTCTTT
CASSLSPGQRLSREAFF
>TRBV9|.|TRBJ2-3|.
TGTGCCAGCAGCGTAGGCGGGGTCGGGACAGATACGCAGTATTTT
CASSVGGVGTDTQYF
>TRBV5-1|.|TRBJ2-1|TRBD2
TGCGCCAGCAGCTTCGGACTAGCGAGTAATGAGCAGTTCTTC
CASSFGLASNEQFF
>TRBV5-1|.|TRBJ1-5|TRBD1
TGCGCCAGCAGCCTGACAGGGAATAGCAATCAGCCCCAGCATTTT
CASSLTGNSNQPQHF
>TRBV7-9|.|TRBJ2-5|.
TGTGCCAGCAGCTTATCCGGGGAAGAGACCCAGTACTTC
CASSLSGEETQYF
>TRBV11-2|.|TRBJ2-7|TRBD2
TGTGCCAGCAGCAAGGCCCCTAGCGGGGCCTACGAGCAGTACTTC
CASSKAPSGAYEQYF
>TRBV11-2|.|TRBJ1-1|TRBD1
TGTGCCAGCAGCTTAGGGGCAGGGGGCGGGACTGAAGCTTTCTTT
CASSLGAGGGTEAFF
>TRBV10-3|.|TRBJ1-4|.
TGTGCCATCAGTGAGTCGAAGGGGTATGAAGAAAAACTGTTTTTT
CAISESKGYEEKLFF
>TRBV6-5|.|TRBJ2-7|TRBD1
TGTGCCAGCAGCTTATACGGGACAGGGGCCTACGAGCAGTACTTC
CASSLYGTGAYEQYF
>TRBV14|once|TRBJ2-5|TRBD1
TGTGCCAGCAGCCAGATGGGGAGACAGGGGCTGGAGACCCAGTACTTC
CASSQMGRQGLETQYF
>TRBV5-1|.|TRBJ1-2|.
TGCGCCAGCAGAGACGGAACCAGCGGAGGCTACACCTTC
CASRDGTSGGYTF
>TRBV19|.|TRBJ1-1|TRBD1
TGTGCCAGTAGTAGGGACAGGGGAGGCCAGTTCGAGAACACTGAAGCTTTCTTT
CASSRDRGGQFENTEAFF
>TRBV11-2|.|TRBJ1-1|.
TGTGCCAGCAGCTTTGGGGCCATGAACACTGAAGCTTTCTTT
CASSFGAMNTEAFF
>TRBV18|.|TRBJ1-6|.
TGTGCCAGCTCACGGGGGCCCTATAATTCACCCCTCCACTTT
CASSRGPYNSPLHF
>TRBV5-4|.|TRBJ2-1|TRBD2
TGTGCCCGACTAGCGGGGGAAAATGAGCAGTTCTTC
CARLAGENEQFF
>TRBV5-1|.|TRBJ1-1|TRBD1
TGCGCCAGCAGCTTGGGGACAGGGGTTCGGACTGAAGCTTTCTTT
CASSLGTGVRTEAFF